A selection of T cell receptor beta chains follows, all from one sample in a study of T cells in Graves' hyperthyroidism and ophthalmopathy. TCRdb re-called the multiplex PCR reads through MiXCR, storing one row per CDR3 protein. The table includes a few hundred thousand distinct CDR3 sequences, less than 25% detected once. Sequencing was done on a sample of blood. The origin of the receptors is a man aged 18 to 29 with Graves' hyperthyroidism. The CDR3 runs from the conserved cysteine through the conserved F or W. Each record gives: D gene, CDR3 length, J gene, V gene, clone size, CDR3 protein, CDR3 DNA. The D gene is left open where the match is weak. Some rows mark clone size as missing; the rest say once, few, many or name a class of expanded clone.

TRBD1 | 15 | TRBJ1-1 | TRBV7-8 | many | CASSPTGTGNTEAFF | TGTGCCAGCAGTCCGACCGGGACAGGGAACACTGAAGCTTTCTTT
TRBD1 | 15 | TRBJ1-2 | TRBV9 | many | CASSGGQGMRYGYTF | TGTGCCAGCAGCGGCGGACAGGGAATGCGCTATGGCTACACCTTC
TRBD1 | 16 | TRBJ2-2 | TRBV24-1 | few | CATSDLGQGDTGELFF | TGTGCCACCAGTGATTTGGGACAGGGGGACACCGGGGAGCTGTTTTTT
NA | 14 | TRBJ2-2 | TRBV6-5 | many | CASSFTPRGGELFF | TGTGCCAGCAGTTTTACCCCGCGGGGCGGGGAGCTGTTTTTT
NA | 13 | TRBJ1-5 | TRBV6-2/TRBV6-3 | many | CASHDRFNQPQHF | TGTGCCAGCCATGACAGGTTCAATCAGCCCCAGCATTTT
TRBD1 | 14 | TRBJ1-2 | TRBV12-3/TRBV12-4 | NA | CASRRIDRGERYTF | TGTGCCAGCAGGCGAATCGACAGGGGTGAGAGGTACACCTTC
NA | 16 | TRBJ1-5 | TRBV27 | many | CASSIEEGKRNQPQHF | TGTGCCAGCAGTATCGAGGAGGGGAAACGCAATCAGCCCCAGCATTTT
NA | 13 | TRBJ1-2 | TRBV7-9 | many | CASSLTARYGYTF | TGTGCCAGCAGCTTAACAGCGAGATATGGCTACACCTTC
TRBD1 | 15 | TRBJ2-5 | TRBV9 | many | CASSGGQGGGETQYF | TGTGCCAGCAGCGGCGGACAGGGGGGAGGAGAGACCCAGTACTTC
TRBD1 | 16 | TRBJ1-5 | TRBV15 | many | CATSKTLTGNNQPQHF | TGTGCCACCAGCAAAACTTTGACAGGGAACAATCAGCCCCAGCATTTT
TRBD2 | 15 | TRBJ2-7 | TRBV20-1 | many | CSAYGREGLSYEQYF | TGCAGTGCATACGGGCGGGAGGGCCTCTCCTACGAGCAGTACTTC
TRBD1 | 14 | TRBJ2-2 | TRBV11-2 | many | CASSFDRVTGELFF | TGTGCCAGCAGCTTTGACAGGGTTACCGGGGAGCTGTTTTTT
NA | 15 | TRBJ1-5 | TRBV28 | many | CASSPPRDGARPQHF | TGTGCCAGCAGCCCCCCCAGGGACGGTGCACGGCCCCAGCATTTT
NA | 13 | TRBJ2-5 | TRBV6-4 | NA | CASSWGGRETQYF | TGTGCCAGCAGTTGGGGGGGCCGGGAGACCCAGTACTTC
NA | 16 | TRBJ1-5 | TRBV14 | many | CASSQGSEWINQPQHF | TGTGCCAGCAGCCAAGGCTCCGAATGGATAAATCAGCCCCAGCATTTT
TRBD1 | 15 | TRBJ1-1 | TRBV28 | many | CASREGQGRNTEAFF | TGTGCCAGCAGGGAAGGACAGGGGCGAAACACTGAAGCTTTCTTT
NA | 14 | TRBJ1-5 | TRBV5-5 | many | CASSLGQQNQPQHF | TGTGCCAGCAGCTTGGGGCAACAGAATCAGCCCCAGCATTTT
TRBD1 | 14 | TRBJ1-2 | TRBV6-1 | NA | CASSQGGIDYGYTF | TGTGCCAGCAGCCAGGGGGGGATCGACTATGGCTACACCTTC
NA | 15 | TRBJ1-5 | TRBV6-1 | many | CASSHTGYSNQPQHF | TGTGCCAGCAGCCATACAGGGTATAGCAATCAGCCCCAGCATTTT
NA | 17 | TRBJ2-7 | TRBV6-2/TRBV6-3 | many | CASSYRVGGRTLREQYF | TGTGCCAGCAGTTACCGAGTGGGGGGACGGACGCTACGTGAGCAGTACTTC
NA | 12 | TRBJ1-3 | TRBV12-3/TRBV12-4 | many | CAWRDAGNTIYF | TGTGCCTGGAGAGACGCCGGAAACACCATATATTTT
TRBD1 | 15 | TRBJ2-7 | TRBV4-1 | many | CASSLLQGAFDEQYF | TGCGCCAGCAGCCTCTTACAGGGGGCGTTCGACGAGCAGTACTTC
TRBD2 | 15 | TRBJ2-7 | TRBV28 | NA | CASRRTSGGPGEQYF | TGTGCCAGCCGGAGGACTAGCGGGGGACCGGGTGAGCAGTACTTC
NA | 16 | TRBJ2-7 | TRBV5-5 | many | CASSLAARGISYEQYF | TGTGCCAGCAGCTTGGCCGCCAGGGGAATCTCCTACGAGCAGTACTTC
NA | 15 | TRBJ1-3 | TRBV7-2 | NA | CASSVGRYSGNTIYF | TGTGCCAGCAGCGTGGGACGGTACTCTGGAAACACCATATATTTT
NA | 14 | TRBJ1-1 | TRBV6-1 | many | CASSGGVKQTEAFF | TGTGCCAGCAGTGGAGGGGTGAAGCAGACTGAAGCTTTCTTT
NA | 12 | TRBJ2-7 | TRBV19 | few | CATWQDSYEQYF | TGTGCTACCTGGCAGGACTCCTACGAGCAGTACTTC
TRBD1 | 13 | TRBJ2-1 | TRBV9 | NA | CASSDPTGDEQFF | TGTGCCAGCAGCGACCCGACAGGGGATGAGCAGTTCTTC
NA | 15 | TRBJ1-2 | TRBV5-4 | few | CASSSSPGANYGYTF | TGTGCCAGCAGCTCGTCCCCGGGAGCTAACTATGGCTACACCTTC
TRBD1 | 13 | TRBJ1-1 | TRBV29-1 | many | CSVEGQGNTEAFF | TGCAGCGTTGAAGGACAGGGGAACACTGAAGCTTTCTTT
TRBD1 | 18 | TRBJ2-6 | TRBV14 | few | CASSLVGTGAVGANVLTF | TGTGCCAGCAGCCTAGTAGGGACAGGGGCCGTTGGGGCCAACGTCCTGACTTTC
NA | 15 | TRBJ1-2 | TRBV6-1 | NA | CASSERVQADYGYTF | TGTGCCAGCAGTGAAAGGGTGCAGGCAGACTATGGCTACACCTTC
NA | 15 | TRBJ2-7 | TRBV13 | few | CASSPGVLSSYEQYF | TGTGCCAGCAGCCCCGGGGTCCTGAGCTCCTACGAGCAGTACTTC
NA | 14 | TRBJ2-7 | TRBV5-4 | many | CASSPGTRVDEQYF | TGTGCCAGCAGCCCCGGGACGCGGGTCGACGAGCAGTACTTC
NA | 16 | TRBJ1-2 | TRBV20-1 | few | CSARVLLSGGAPGYTF | TGCAGTGCTAGAGTCCTCCTCTCCGGGGGGGCCCCGGGCTACACCTTC
TRBD1 | 17 | TRBJ2-7 | TRBV7-8 | many | CASSPPRAAGGPYEQYF | TGTGCCAGCAGCCCCCCCCGGGCGGCAGGGGGCCCGTACGAGCAGTACTTC
NA | 15 | TRBJ1-3 | TRBV28 | NA | CASSLRQEGGNTIYF | TGTGCCAGCAGTTTAAGACAGGAAGGGGGAAACACCATATATTTT
TRBD1 | 13 | TRBJ1-5 | TRBV11-1 | many | CASPDRGVQPQHF | TGTGCCAGCCCGGACAGGGGAGTCCAACCCCAGCATTTT
TRBD1 | 15 | TRBJ2-7 | TRBV28 | many | CASSLIGQGTYEQYF | TGTGCCAGCAGTTTAATAGGACAGGGGACTTACGAGCAGTACTTC
NA | 13 | TRBJ1-1 | TRBV6-1 | many | CASSELGDTEAFF | TGTGCCAGCAGTGAATTGGGGGACACTGAAGCTTTCTTT
TRBD1 | 12 | TRBJ1-2 | TRBV6-5 | many | CASSFTGVGYTF | TGTGCCAGCAGTTTCACAGGGGTTGGCTACACCTTC
NA | 14 | TRBJ2-3 | TRBV20-1 | many | CSARGGGYGDTQYF | TGCAGTGCTAGAGGGGGAGGTTACGGGGATACGCAGTATTTT
NA | 11 | TRBJ2-2 | TRBV12-3/TRBV12-4 | many | CASGGAGELFF | TGTGCCAGCGGCGGCGCCGGGGAGCTGTTTTTT
NA | 13 | TRBJ1-5 | TRBV12-3/TRBV12-4 | many | CASNLDGNQPQHF | TGTGCCAGCAATCTGGACGGAAATCAGCCCCAGCATTTT
NA | 14 | TRBJ1-5 | TRBV6-2/TRBV6-3 | many | CASSYSGVSQPQHF | TGTGCCAGCAGTTACTCAGGGGTGAGTCAGCCCCAGCATTTT
NA | 13 | TRBJ2-7 | TRBV20-1 | NA | CSATHREPYEQYF | TGCAGTGCAACCCACAGGGAACCCTACGAGCAGTACTTC
TRBD2 | 16 | TRBJ2-4 | TRBV7-2 | NA | CASSRTSGRVQNIQYF | TGTGCCAGCAGCCGGACTAGCGGGAGGGTCCAAAACATTCAGTACTTC
NA | 13 | TRBJ2-7 | TRBV13 | many | CASSPSGGGEQYF | TGTGCCAGCAGCCCCAGCGGAGGGGGCGAGCAGTACTTC
TRBD1 | 14 | TRBJ2-3 | TRBV28 | NA | CASSRTGGTDTQYF | TGTGCCAGCAGCCGGACAGGGGGCACAGATACGCAGTATTTT
NA | 16 | TRBJ1-1 | TRBV12-5 | NA | CASGLAVGQYYFEAFF | TGTGCTAGTGGTTTGGCTGTAGGACAGTATTATTTTGAAGCTTTCTTT
TRBD1 | 16 | TRBJ2-2 | TRBV19 | NA | CASSIGQGADTGELCF | TGTGCCAGTAGTATTGGACAGGGGGCCGACACCGGGGAGCTGTGTTTT
TRBD2 | 15 | TRBJ2-7 | TRBV6-1 | many | CASRPLAGGYYEQYF | TGTGCCAGCAGACCCCTAGCGGGGGGGTACTACGAGCAGTACTTC
TRBD1 | 16 | TRBJ1-5 | TRBV4-2 | many | CASSQDGQGGNQPQHF | TGTGCCAGCAGCCAAGACGGCCAGGGGGGAAATCAGCCCCAGCATTTT
TRBD2 | 16 | TRBJ2-5 | TRBV11-2 | NA | CASSLGAGGLQETQYF | TGTGCCAGCAGCTTAGGAGCGGGGGGCCTCCAAGAGACCCAGTACTTC
NA | 15 | TRBJ1-1 | TRBV6-5 | many | CASSYSRGAVTEAFF | TGTGCCAGCAGTTACTCGCGAGGGGCGGTCACTGAAGCTTTCTTT